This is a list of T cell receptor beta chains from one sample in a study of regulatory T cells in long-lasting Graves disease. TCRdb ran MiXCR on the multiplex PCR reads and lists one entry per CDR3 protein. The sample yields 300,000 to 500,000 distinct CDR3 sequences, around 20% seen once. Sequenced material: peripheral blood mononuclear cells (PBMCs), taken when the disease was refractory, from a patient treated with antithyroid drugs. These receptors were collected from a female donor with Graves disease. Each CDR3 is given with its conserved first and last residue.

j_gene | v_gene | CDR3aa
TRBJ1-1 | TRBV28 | CASSEGQGYTEAFF
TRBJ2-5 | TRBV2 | CASSKLAGGPRETQYF
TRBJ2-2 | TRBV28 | CASSLSQVAGELFF
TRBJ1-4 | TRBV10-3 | CAISSGQGATNEKLFF
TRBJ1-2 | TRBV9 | CASSVPGTGSGYTF
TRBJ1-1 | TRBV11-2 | CASSLEVSVNTEAFF
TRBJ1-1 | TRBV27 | CASKTENTEAFF
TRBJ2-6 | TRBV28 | CASKADSSGANVLTF
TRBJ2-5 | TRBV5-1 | CASSLIGGFGETQYF
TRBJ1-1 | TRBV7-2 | CASSPRPGDTEAFF
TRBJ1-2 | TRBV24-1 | CATSEHGQGNGYTF
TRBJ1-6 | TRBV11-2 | CASSPEWTGGSSLHF
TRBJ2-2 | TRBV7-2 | CASSLAGRHTGELFF
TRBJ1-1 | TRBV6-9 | CASSYRTNTEAFF
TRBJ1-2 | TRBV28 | CASSLGKNYGYTF
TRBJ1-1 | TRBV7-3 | CASRMGGENTEAFF
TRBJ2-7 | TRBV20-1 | CSVSLAGGVSEQYF
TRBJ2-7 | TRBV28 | CASRVLGRDRHSYEQYF
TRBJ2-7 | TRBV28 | CASSRRLDPSYEQYF
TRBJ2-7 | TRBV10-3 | CATSLESSYEQYF
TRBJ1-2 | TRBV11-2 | CASSLPGTGENYGYTF
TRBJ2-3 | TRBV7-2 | CASGSSRHNTDTQYF
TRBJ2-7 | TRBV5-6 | CASSLGAPYEQHF
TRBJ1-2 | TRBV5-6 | CASSVHESNYGYTF
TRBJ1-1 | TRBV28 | CASTQLDSGTPRGTEAFF
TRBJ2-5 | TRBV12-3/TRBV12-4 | CASSFGRGEETQYF
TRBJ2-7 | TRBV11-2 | CASSLDETGGFYEQYF
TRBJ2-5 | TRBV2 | CASRGHPGETQYF
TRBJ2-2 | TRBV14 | CASSQAGLATRELFF
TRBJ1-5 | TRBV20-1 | CSAKNSNQPQHF
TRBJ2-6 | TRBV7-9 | CASSPGDNSGANVLTF
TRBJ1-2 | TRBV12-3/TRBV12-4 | CASSFRANYGYTF
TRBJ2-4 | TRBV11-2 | CASSLWGSGRLKNIQYF
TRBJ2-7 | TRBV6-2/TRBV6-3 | CASSDYGRESYEQYF
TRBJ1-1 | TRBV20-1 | CSAYNTNTEAFF